This T cell receptor (beta chain) was recovered during a study of tumor and adjacent non-tumor tissue in lung cancer. Study-level information: Aged roughly 31 to 80 years, patients included roughly ten men and 4 to 6 women with stage I to III disease.

This clonotype was observed once. Its antigen is still unknown. A much larger clone differs by one base, so this may be a read error. This sample's RNA came from whole unsorted tissue. Between August and November 2014, newly diagnosed, chemotherapy-naive lung cancer patients underwent thoracic surgery in China. The CDR3 length is 14 residues. Germline V CDR1 and CDR2: GTSNPN, SVGIG (reference sequence). Points from the study as a whole: Tumor TCR diversity, when higher, was linked to shorter survival.

TCRbeta libraries were built with three rounds of nested PCR, modified from ARM-PCR. MiXCR was run by TCRdb on the multiplex PCR reads, yielding one entry per CDR3 protein. The sample has 89,000 or so distinct CDR3 sequences; around two thirds are singletons. This chain connects TRBV30 to TRBJ1-5, with 7 bases fitting TRBD1. Sequencing was performed on lung tumor tissue. The source of this sequence is a man in his 70s with non-small cell lung cancer. The CDR3 reads CAWSVEGGNQPRHF. CDR3 nucleotides: TGTGCCTGGAGTGTTGAAGGGGGCAATCAGCCCCGGCATTTT.